Below, 2 T cell receptor beta chains from the same sample are listed, as sequenced in a study of T cells in Graves' hyperthyroidism and ophthalmopathy. TCR beta CDR3 regions were amplified from RNA transcripts. An initial round of RT-PCR targeting the TCR CDR3 relied on the HTBI primer set. TCRdb independently ran MiXCR on the multiplex PCR reads; one entry per CDR3 protein. The sample has about 540,000 distinct CDR3 sequences; 46% are singletons. Specimen: peripheral blood or thyroid tissue (not recorded which). The receptors shown here come from a woman between 18 and 30 years old with Graves' hyperthyroidism.

CDR3 residues: CASSWDRSEAFF. In nucleotides, the CDR3 is TGCGCCAGCAGCTGGGACAGGTCTGAAGCTTTCTTT. The chain combines TRBV5-1 with TRBJ1-1, with 8 bases that match TRBD1. The junction had 1 base not matched to a gene; V was cut back by 3 bases and J by 6 bases. CDR1 SGHRS and CDR2 YFSETQ come from the germline V gene. The CDR3 totals 12 residues.

This clonotype was seen only a few times. J is TRBJ2-7 and V is TRBV19, with 8 bases lining up with TRBD1. V was pared by 3 bases and J by 7 bases, with 8 bases of the junction left unmatched. The CDR3 has 14 residues. CDR1 is LNHDA, CDR2 SQIVND, per germline (reference sequence). The CDR3 sequence: CASSMVQGAREQYF. As DNA, the CDR3 is TGTGCCAGTAGTATGGTCCAGGGGGCACGGGAGCAGTACTTC.